The 30 T cell receptor beta chains below come from one sample, sequenced in a study of cytomegalovirus exposure and HLA in healthy donors. It was with 60 Vbeta and 13 Jbeta primers that the PCR ran. Assay used: immunoSEQ multiplex PCR; TCRdb lists only in-frame clones, some missing. Among about 120,000 clones, around 79% were seen once, and the ten largest hold more than 1.4%. The sequenced sample consisted of PBMCs. Every receptor here comes from a woman aged 18-29 years in good health and CMV-seronegative.

The chain carries TRBV5-1 and TRBJ2-5, with 7 bases matching TRBD2. The CDR3 is made up of 14 amino acids. Germline V gives CDR1 SGHRS, CDR2 YFSETQ. Trimming cost V 4 bases and J 0 bases; bases outside gene matches: 3. CDR3 residues: CASSPGRYQETQYF. In nucleotides, the CDR3 is TGCGCCAGCAGCCCCGGGAGGTACCAAGAGACCCAGTACTTC. Together with reference TRBV5-1 and TRBJ2-5, the CDR3 gives the full variable domain: KAGVTQTPRYLIKTRGQQVTLSCSPISGHRSVSWYQQTPGQGLQFLFEYFSETQRNKGNFPGRFSGRQFSNSRSEMNVSTLELGDSALYLCASSPGRYQETQYFGPGTRLLVL.

Remarks on this clone: One end of the junction fails to match germline, which may point to a read error. The chain uses TRBV7-9 and TRBJ2-1; the D gene is possibly TRBD2 (6 bases). The germline gives CDR1 SEHNR, CDR2 FQNEAQ (reference sequence). The CDR3 loop spans 13 amino acids. CDR3: CSSSAGTYNEQFF. CDR3 DNA: TGTTCCAGCAGCGCCGGGACTTACAATGAGCAGTTCTTC. Using reference TRBV7-9 and TRBJ2-1 for the parts outside the CDR3, the full variable domain is DTGVSQNPRHKITKRGQNVTFRCDPISEHNRLYWYRQTLGQGPEFLTYFQNEAQLEKSRLLSDRFSAERPKGSFSTLEIQRTEQGDSAMYLCSSSAGTYNEQFFGPGTRLTVL.

CDR3 nucleotides: TGTGCCATCTCGGACAGGCCGAGTGGTAATTCACCCCTCCACTTT. Translated, it gives CAISDRPSGNSPLHF. The gene calls are TRBV10-3 and TRBJ1-6; 7 bases align to TRBD1. Germline CDR1 is ENHRY and CDR2 is SYGVKD. There are 15 residues in the CDR3. With 8 bases clipped from V and 6 bases from J, the junction kept 10 bases outside the gene matches.

The chain carries TRBV19 and TRBJ2-7, with D perhaps TRBD1 (5 bases). From germline, CDR1 is LNHDA and CDR2 SQIVND (reference sequence). The length of the CDR3 is 16 residues. Trimming stripped 3 bases from V and 2 bases from J, with 17 bases between. The DNA of the CDR3 is TGTGCCAGTAGTATGGGGCTCCGGGCAGGAGCCTACGAGCAGTACTTC. It yields the protein CASSMGLRAGAYEQYF.

Only a few counts were recorded for this clone. This chain connects TRBV11-1 to TRBJ1-6; D is possibly TRBD1 (6 bases). The CDR3 loop spans 15 amino acids. The V end was cut by 5 bases, the J end by 4 bases, with 12 bases between. Germline values: CDR1 SGHAT, CDR2 FQDESV (reference sequence). The CDR3 is CASSVRDTYNSPLHF. CDR3 coding DNA: TGTGCCAGCAGCGTCCGGGACACTTATAATTCACCCCTCCACTTT. Together with reference TRBV11-1 and TRBJ1-6, the CDR3 gives the full variable domain: EAEVAQSPRYKITEKSQAVAFWCDPISGHATLYWYRQILGQGPELLVQFQDESVVDDSQLPKDRFSAERLKGVDSTLKIQPAELGDSAMYLCASSVRDTYNSPLHFGNGTRLTVT.

The V and J genes are TRBV7-2 and TRBJ1-4; no reliable D call. Trimming cost V 3 bases and J 5 bases, with 10 bases left between them. The CDR3 consists of 14 residues. Per germline, CDR1 SGHTA and CDR2 FQGNSA. CDR3 region: CASSLARSNEKLFF. The CDR3 DNA reads as TGTGCCAGCAGCTTGGCCAGGTCCAATGAAAAACTGTTTTTT.

This rearrangement joins TRBV21-1 to TRBJ2-5; the table assigns TRBD2, which was not confirmed against the DNA. TRBV21-1 is shown as a pseudogene. CDR3 length: 16 amino acids. This chain's CDR3 is CASNPGALLPQETQYF. CDR3 nucleotides: TGTGCCAGCAACCCGGGAGCGTTACTCCCCCAAGAGACCCAGTACTTC.

V is TRBV29-1 and J is TRBJ1-1; D remains ambiguous. V dropped 2 bases and J dropped 1 base, with 2 bases sitting between them. Germline CDR1 is SQVTM and CDR2 is ANQGSEA. The CDR3 spans 11 residues. The CDR3 bases are TGCAGCGTTGAACGGAACACTGAAGCTTTCTTT. Protein product: CSVERNTEAFF. Full variable domain (remainder filled in from reference TRBV29-1 and TRBJ1-1): SAVISQKPSRDICQRGTSLTIQCQVDSQVTMMFWYRQQPGQSLTLIATANQGSEATYESGFVIDKFPISRPNLTFSTLTVSNMSPEDSSIYLCSVERNTEAFFGQGTRLTVV.

This clone was counted once. The gene calls are TRBV2 and TRBJ1-2, with 7 nucleotides matching TRBD1. V dropped 7 bases and J dropped 2; count of bases not matched to a gene: 10. The germline V gene has CDR1 SNHLY and CDR2 FYNNEI. CDR3 length: 15 amino acids. The CDR3 nucleotides read TGTGCCAGCACCCGACAGGGATCGATGAACTATGGCTACACCTTC. Residues: CASTRQGSMNYGYTF.

The V and J genes are TRBV11-2 and TRBJ1-1, with 8 bases lining up with TRBD1. This CDR3 is 14 amino acids long. CDR1 is SGHAT and CDR2 is FQNNGV in the germline V gene. Trimming removed 1 base from V and 4 bases from J; junction bases left unmatched: 2. The CDR3 nucleotides are TGTGCCAGCAGCTTAGGACAGGGGACCACTGAAGCTTTCTTT. It encodes CASSLGQGTTEAFF.

Only one count was recorded for this clone. The chain combines TRBV6-5 with TRBJ1-2; D uncertain. CDR1 and CDR2 (germline): MNHEY, SVGAGI. CDR3 length equals 11 residues. The germline V and J ends were trimmed by 6 bases and 5 bases, with 7 bases remaining between them. CDR3 in DNA: TGTGCCAGCAGGTCGGGGTATGGCTACACCTTC. Translation gives CASRSGYGYTF.

The chain recombines TRBV7-9 with TRBJ1-1; 7 bases line up with TRBD1. V gave up 1 base and J gave up 2 bases; unmatched junction bases: 4. Germline assignment: CDR1 SEHNR and CDR2 FQNEAQ (reference sequence). The CDR3 runs 15 residues. CDR3 region: CASSLGRQGNTEAFF. CDR3 in DNA: TGTGCCAGCAGCTTAGGACGACAGGGTAACACTGAAGCTTTCTTT.

A note on this clone: The junction departs from the called germline gene at one end, perhaps through a read error. The V and J genes are TRBV6-4 and TRBJ2-6; 7 bases line up with TRBD1. Germline CDR1 reads MRHNA; CDR2 reads SNTAGT. This CDR3 is built from 15 residues. The CDR3 nucleotides are TGTGCCAGCAGTGACAGGGGGCCTGGGGCCAACGGCCTGACTTTC. It translates to CASSDRGPGANGLTF.

The rearrangement links TRBV4-1 to TRBJ2-1, with D possibly TRBD1 on 5 matching bases. The CDR3 has 16 amino acids. V gave up 0 bases and J gave up 7 bases, with 16 bases separating them. Germline-derived CDR1 and CDR2 are MGHRA and YSYEKL. The CDR3 coding sequence is TGCGCCAGCAGCCAAGAAAGACAGTCGCCAAGGAATGAGCAGTTCTTC. As protein: CASSQERQSPRNEQFF.

This chain uses TRBV18 with TRBJ1-4; D perhaps matches TRBD1 (5 bases). The CDR3 has 14 residues. The germline V gene encodes CDR1 KGHSH and CDR2 LQKENI. Trimming removed 2 bases at V and 7 bases at J, with 11 bases between. The CDR3 DNA follows: TGTGCCAGCTCACCAGGGGCAGGTGGTGAAAAACTGTTTTTT. Translating gives CASSPGAGGEKLFF.

The chain couples TRBV5-6 to TRBJ2-7; tentative D call: TRBD2 (6 bases). Germline lookup yields CDR1 SGHDT and CDR2 YYEEEE. CDR3 length equals 15 residues. V was shortened by 6 bases and J by 3 bases, with 19 bases between the two germline ends. As DNA, the CDR3 is TGTGCCAGCAATCCATATCGGGAGATCGTCTACGAGCAGTACTTC. Protein sequence: CASNPYREIVYEQYF.

The gene calls are TRBV7-2 and TRBJ2-4, with TRBD2 identical over 12 bases. Germline V gene lookup returns CDR1 SGHTA and CDR2 FQGNSA. The CDR3 runs 18 residues. Germline trimming cut 1 base from V and 1 base from J; bases unmatched to any gene: 5. The CDR3, as DNA: TGTGCCAGCAGCTTAGTCCCTACTAGCGGGGGGGCCAAAAACATTCAGTACTTC. Its translation: CASSLVPTSGGAKNIQYF. Drawing the rest from reference TRBV7-2 and TRBJ2-4, the complete variable domain is GAGVSQSPSNKVTEKGKDVELRCDPISGHTALYWYRQSLGQGLEFLIYFQGNSAPDKSGLPSDRFSAERTGGSVSTLTIQRTQQEDSAVYLCASSLVPTSGGAKNIQYFGAGTRLSVL.

This chain uses TRBV6-1 with TRBJ1-5, with 10 bases fitting TRBD1. This CDR3 has 20 residues. Germline CDR1 and CDR2: MNHNS and SASEGT. V gave up 2 bases and J gave up 2 bases; unmatched junction bases: 15. The CDR3 DNA reads TGTGCCAGCAGTGAATCCTCGGGGACAGGGGCAAGAGTGGGCAATCAGCCCCAGCATTTT. This translates into CASSESSGTGARVGNQPQHF.

This clone was seen a single time. CDR3 region: CASSQGDRETSPLHF. The CDR3 DNA sequence: TGTGCCAGCAGCCAAGGGGACAGGGAGACTTCACCCCTCCACTTT. The chain employs TRBV4-2 and TRBJ1-6; 9 nucleotides match TRBD1. Per the germline V gene, CDR1 is LGHNA and CDR2 is YNFKEQ. The CDR3 contains 15 residues. With 1 base clipped from V and 9 bases from J, the junction kept 4 bases outside the gene matches.

This chain connects TRBV29-1 to TRBJ2-1, with TRBD1 matching over 11 bases. The germline CDR1 and CDR2 sequences are SQVTM and ANQGSEA. The length of the CDR3 is 13 residues. V gave up 7 bases and J gave up 8 bases; unmatched junction bases: 7. The CDR3 sequence is CSGWTGGADEQFF. The CDR3 coding sequence is TGCAGCGGATGGACAGGGGGCGCCGATGAGCAGTTCTTC.

This clone was seen just once. This chain links TRBV5-4 with TRBJ2-3; TRBD2 aligns across 11 bases. V trimming: 3 bases; J trimming: 6 bases; junction bases outside the gene matches: 12. The CDR3 contains 17 residues. CDR1 and CDR2 from the germline V gene are SGHNT and YYREEE (reference sequence). The DNA of the CDR3 is TGTGCCAGCAGCTACCTTAGCGGGAGGGCGCGGTGGGATACGCAGTATTTT. As protein: CASSYLSGRARWDTQYF.

The J gene is TRBJ2-1, the V gene TRBV4-3; 13 bases are a match to TRBD2. Germline V gives CDR1 LGHNA, CDR2 YSLEER. Unmatched junction bases numbered 9, after V lost 1 base and J lost 6 bases. The CDR3 spans 18 residues. CDR3 protein: CASSQGLAGGERSNEQFF. The CDR3 DNA sequence: TGCGCCAGCAGCCAAGGACTAGCGGGGGGTGAGAGGAGCAATGAGCAGTTCTTC.

This clone was found once. The V call is TRBV19, the J call TRBJ1-3, with D possibly matching TRBD1 (5 bases). The length of the CDR3 is 17 residues. Looked up from germline, CDR1 is LNHDA and CDR2 is SQIVND (reference sequence). V was clipped by 4 bases and J by 1 base, with 17 bases between them. Here the CDR3 reads CASSKDMGRRSGNTIYF. CDR3 DNA sequence: TGTGCCAGTAGTAAGGACATGGGGCGTAGATCTGGAAACACCATATATTTT.

V usage is TRBV19 and J usage is TRBJ1-2, with D uncertain. The CDR3 loop spans 14 amino acids. Germline-derived CDR1 and CDR2 are LNHDA and SQIVND (reference sequence). The V end lost 1 base, the J end lost 7 bases, and 13 bases lay between the germline ends. The DNA for the CDR3 is TGTGCCAGTAGTATAGGCAGCAGGTCGGTTGGCTACACCTTC. Amino acid sequence: CASSIGSRSVGYTF. The variable domain in full, completed from reference TRBV19 and TRBJ1-2, reads DGGITQSPKYLFRKEGQNVTLSCEQNLNHDAMYWYRQDPGQGLRLIYYSQIVNDFQKGDIAEGYSVSREKKESFPLTVTSAQKNPTAFYLCASSIGSRSVGYTFGSGTRLTVV.

The CDR3 DNA reads TGTGCCAGTAACCCCCGGGTGCACACCGGGGAGCTGTTTTTT. The encoded protein is CASNPRVHTGELFF. V gene TRBV6-6 combines with J gene TRBJ2-2; D gene uncertain. The ends were cut back, 9 bases at V and 3 bases at J, with 14 bases in the middle. This CDR3 spans 14 amino acids. CDR1 is MNHNY, CDR2 SVGAGI, per germline (reference sequence).

J is TRBJ1-1 and V is TRBV7-2; the D gene is possibly TRBD1 (5 bases). CDR1 is SGHTA and CDR2 is FQGNSA in the germline V gene. With 5 bases removed from V and 1 base from J, the gap between germline ends came to 20 bases. The CDR3 covers 17 residues. Written as DNA, the CDR3 is TGTGCCAGCAGCCCCGGGGAGGGGAGAGGGGCGAACACTGAAGCTTTCTTT. This codes for CASSPGEGRGANTEAFF.

The chain joins TRBV5-8 to TRBJ2-1; TRBD2 matches at 7 bases. This CDR3 comprises 15 residues. Germline V gene data show CDR1 as SGHTS and CDR2 as YDEGEE. V was clipped by 0 bases and J by 7 bases; unmatched bases: 7. CDR3 sequence: CASSLDGGMGNEQFF. The CDR3 DNA reads as TGTGCCAGCAGCTTGGACGGGGGGATGGGTAATGAGCAGTTCTTC.

This rearrangement joins TRBV2 to TRBJ2-1, with 7 bases identical to TRBD1. The germline gives CDR1 SNHLY, CDR2 FYNNEI. V lost 1 base, J lost 9 bases, and 6 bases stayed unmatched. This CDR3 is built from 14 residues. CDR3 region: CASSEGAGGIEQFF. The CDR3 nucleotides read TGTGCCAGCAGTGAAGGGGCAGGGGGTATTGAGCAGTTCTTC.

This clone was observed a single time. The chain is built from TRBV7-3 and TRBJ2-7, with TRBD1 as a possible D gene (5 bases). Germline V gene sequence: CDR1 SGHTA, CDR2 FQGTGA. The CDR3 spans 14 residues. Trimming took 1 base from V and 2 from J, leaving 9 bases between them. CDR3 nucleotides: TGTGCCAGCAGCTTAAAGGCAGGGCCCTACGAGCAGTACTTC. It encodes CASSLKAGPYEQYF.

Here the CDR3 DNA reads TGTGCCAGCAGCCAAAGGTGGAGCGGACCACAAGATACGCAGTATTTT. Translating it yields CASSQRWSGPQDTQYF. V usage is TRBV4-2 and J usage is TRBJ2-3; D is possibly TRBD2 (5 bases). V was trimmed by 2 bases and J by 5 bases, leaving 17 bases between them. Germline CDR1 reads LGHNA; CDR2 reads YNFKEQ. This CDR3 spans 16 amino acids.